This T cell receptor beta chain emerged from a study of vaccination and CD4 T cells after COVID-19. CDR3 length: 13 residues. Germline V CDR1 and CDR2: MNHEY, SMNVEV (reference sequence). Trimming removed 4 bases from V and 8 bases from J; junction bases left unmatched: 5. Sequencing of DNA taken from cultured CD4+ T cells relied on the Oncomine TCR Beta short-read assay. TCRdb used MiXCR to reprocess the PCR reads, holding one entry per CDR3 protein. The repertoire holds about 20,000 distinct CDR3 sequences, approximately 49% seen once, with around 6.3% in the top ten. As concerns this clonotype: As yet, its antigen is unknown.

Treatment of the sample: approximately nine-day PBMC culture with coronavirus spike peptide pools or control peptides (ViraFEST assay). The chain couples TRBV27 to TRBJ1-2, with 9 bases fitting TRBD1. The specimen sequenced was CD4+ T cells from blood, cultured in vitro. The source is a human donor who had recovered from COVID-19. CDR3: CASSYRTGEGYTF. CDR3 coding DNA: TGTGCCAGCAGTTACCGGACAGGGGAGGGCTACACCTTC.